The present T cell receptor beta chain was sequenced within a study of a mutant IDH1 vaccine in newly diagnosed glioma. Time point here: baseline, week 1 (first vaccination visit). Treatment described: pre-vaccination baseline after standard-of-care therapy. Assay used: immunoSEQ multiplex PCR; TCRdb lists only in-frame clones, some missing. Of fewer than 100,000 clones listed, roughly 90% are singletons. The input for sequencing was PBMCs, taken from a glioma patient treated with radiotherapy, temozolomide or both. The origin of this receptor is a woman aged 45 to 65 with glioma.

In nucleotides, the CDR3 is TGTGCCAGCAGCCCCCTTCTAGGGCACACAGATACGCAGTATTTT. Its translation: CASSPLLGHTDTQYF. The chain couples TRBV5-4 to TRBJ2-3, with D hard to call. V was shortened by 4 bases and J by 2 bases, with 14 bases between the two germline ends. This CDR3 region has 15 residues. Germline V lookup: CDR1 SGHNT, CDR2 YYREEE (reference sequence).